The subject of this entry is one T cell receptor beta chain. This clone was counted once. Its recognized antigen is unknown. Per-base quality was not reported, and no clone a single base away is much larger than it. Related transplant donors provided blood samples for TCR beta sequencing. Using Nuclei Lysis Solution, genomic DNA was extracted from unfractionated peripheral blood mononuclear cells that were either fresh or cryopreserved. This record belongs to a study of T cell clonotyping in hematopoietic cell transplantation (dated by TCRdb to 2020 to 2022). In the study overall: A total of under 150 blood samples were collected in the study from approximately 32 consecutive transplant recipients and their related donors. Recruitment of patients ran from late 2015 to early 2017, and follow-up continued until late 2020 or until death.

The germline V gene supplies CDR1 SGHRS and CDR2 YFSETQ. From the cysteine up to the phenylalanine, the CDR3 has a length of 12 residues. Kept here is only the CDR3 DNA, which spans 36 bases and is read in frame from base 1. Relative to germline, V is 4 bases shorter and J is 3 bases shorter, with 5 bases between their ends. Paper-wide results and their limitations: Recipient repertoires showed only a small fraction of overlap with donor repertoires, and over 97% appeared de novo at the given depth. The sample size was limited, and because cells were not sorted, the contributions of CD4 and CD8 repertoires could not be separated. After transplant, TCR diversity in recipients dropped, and pathologically expanded clonotypes increased progressively from day 30 to day 180. Broader posttransplant TCR repertoire diversity was predicted by donor and pretransplant recipient Inverse Simpson Index values.

With the immunoSEQ assay, which is a bias-controlled multiplex PCR relying on V- and J-specific primers, TCR beta CDR3 regions were amplified from genomic DNA. A proprietary barcode and Illumina adapter sequences were added to the CDR3 amplicons in a second PCR step. CDR3 libraries were sequenced on an Illumina MiSeq instrument. Per the source publication's procedure: Export and quality control were handled in immunoSEQ Analyzer 3.0, while downstream analyses relied on R Bioconductor and Immunarch. Only productive rearrangements within the normalized downsampled data set were used in the calculation of repertoire metrics. Clonotypes larger than 5 templates in the normalized cohort were defined as pathologically expanded. Repertoire diversity was measured with the Inverse Simpson Index. To capture all clonotypes, the CMV-specificity analyses were run on the non-normalized data set. The table comes from immuneACCESS by way of TCRdb, which keeps in-frame sequences with V and J called. Part of the clones is missing from these tables; in studies checked, under half for an unresolved V gene and the rest for unknown reasons. V, J and clone size derive from that table, while D and trimming were established from the DNA sequence. A total of about 27,000 clones appear in this sample, roughly 95% of them only once. The ten largest clones capture approximately 1.5% of the sample.

The chain is made from TRBV5-1 and TRBJ2-1, with an unclear D gene assignment. The clonotype was recovered from a man aged 45-60 years in good health. Some clones in this sample may be carry-over from other donors' samples. The sequenced sample consisted of peripheral blood mononuclear cells. CDR3 loop: CASSRDYNEQFF. The bases are TGCGCCAGCAGCCGAGACTACAATGAGCAGTTCTTC.